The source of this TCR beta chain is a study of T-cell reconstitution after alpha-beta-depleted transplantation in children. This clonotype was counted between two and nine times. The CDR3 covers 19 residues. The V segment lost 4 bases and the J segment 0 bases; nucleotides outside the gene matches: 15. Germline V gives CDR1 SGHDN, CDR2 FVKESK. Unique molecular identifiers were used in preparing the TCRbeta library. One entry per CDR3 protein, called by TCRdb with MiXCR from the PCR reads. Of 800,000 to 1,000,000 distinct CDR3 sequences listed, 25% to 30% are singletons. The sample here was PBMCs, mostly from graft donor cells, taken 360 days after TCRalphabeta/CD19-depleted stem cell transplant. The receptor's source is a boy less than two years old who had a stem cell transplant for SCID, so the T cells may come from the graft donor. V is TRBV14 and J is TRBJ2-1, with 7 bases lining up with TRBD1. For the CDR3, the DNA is TGTGCCAGCAGCCCCCGACAGGGTCACACCGTTAGCTCCTACAATGAGCAGTTCTTC. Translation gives CASSPRQGHTVSSYNEQFF.